One and the same sample provided the 21 T cell receptor beta chains below, sequenced in a study of blood T cells in healthy people across ages. A J-beta primer mix and a sample-barcoded 5' primer were used in a second PCR of roughly 6 to 12 cycles. TCRdb ran MiXCR on the 5' RACE reads and lists one entry per CDR3 protein. The sample yields more than 1 million distinct CDR3 sequences, over 35% seen once. Sequencing was done on a sample of blood. These receptor sequences come from a woman aged 55-69 years in good health.

The V call is TRBV5-1, the J call TRBJ2-7, with D possibly being TRBD1 (6 bases). There are 17 residues in the CDR3. Germline assignment: CDR1 SGHRS and CDR2 YFSETQ. The ends were cut back, 1 base at V and 0 bases at J, with 17 bases in the middle. CDR3 sequence: CASSLSPGHVNSYEQYF. The DNA for the CDR3 is TGCGCCAGCAGCTTGAGTCCGGGACACGTAAACTCCTACGAGCAGTACTTC.

This chain connects TRBV11-2 to TRBJ2-4, with TRBD2 matching 9 bases. Germline values: CDR1 SGHAT, CDR2 FQNNGV. CDR3 length equals 19 residues. After removal of 2 bases from V and 5 bases from J, the junction contained 16 bases not matched to a gene. CDR3 in amino acids: CASSLPTLAGATGENIQYF. Written as DNA, the CDR3 is TGTGCCAGCAGCTTACCAACGTTAGCGGGAGCTACGGGGGAAAACATTCAGTACTTC.

As concerns this clonotype: At one end, the junction sequence differs from germline, possibly due to a read error. This rearrangement joins TRBV6-5 to TRBJ1-2; TRBD1 might be the D (6 bases). CDR3 length: 12 residues. Germline CDR1 is MNHEY and CDR2 is SVGAGI. CDR3 loop: CASGGGNYGHTF. CDR3 nucleotide sequence: TGTGCCAGCGGGGGCGGGAACTATGGCCACACCTTC.

The chain couples TRBV12-5 to TRBJ2-1; D remains unclear. The J call may be incorrect, as the DNA end agrees better with TRBJ2-7. Per the germline V gene, CDR1 is LGHNT and CDR2 is FRNRAP. The CDR3 totals 13 residues. CDR3 loop: CASGLNSYNEQYF. The CDR3 DNA sequence: TGTGCTAGTGGTCTCAACAGCTACAATGAGCAGTACTTC.

The CDR3 here is CASSLALWQPQHF. CDR3 in DNA: TGTGCCAGCAGCTTAGCGCTCTGGCAGCCCCAGCATTTT. The chain combines TRBV7-9 with TRBJ1-5; D ambiguous. CDR1 and CDR2 from the germline V gene are SEHNR and FQNEAQ (reference sequence). This CDR3 has 13 residues. V was trimmed by 0 bases and J by 7 bases, leaving 7 bases between them.

This sequence joins TRBV20-1 and TRBJ1-4, with D maybe TRBD1 (5 bases). The length of the CDR3 is 15 residues. CDR1 and CDR2 (germline): DFQATT, SNEGSKA (reference sequence). The ends were cut back, 5 bases at V and 8 bases at J, with 21 bases in the middle. CDR3 loop: CSAPLAGGGGEKLFF. The DNA for the CDR3 is TGCAGTGCTCCACTCGCCGGGGGAGGAGGGGAAAAACTGTTTTTT.

The chain employs TRBV18 and TRBJ2-7, with TRBD1 identical over 7 bases. The CDR3 covers 12 residues. J gave up 6 bases and V 6 bases, and 5 bases lay outside the gene matches. Germline CDR1 KGHSH, CDR2 LQKENI. The CDR3 region has the DNA TGTGCCAGCTCCAAGGGGGCGGGCGAGCAGTACTTC. Its protein product is CASSKGAGEQYF.

V gene TRBV5-8 combines with J gene TRBJ2-5; no clear D. The end of the DNA fits TRBJ2-7 better, so the J call may be wrong. Germline CDR1 SGHTS, CDR2 YDEGEE. CDR3 size: 11 residues. The CDR3 is CASRGRAEQYF. Here the CDR3 DNA reads TGTGCCAGCAGAGGCAGAGCCGAGCAGTACTTC.

This clonotype was seen a handful of times. V gene TRBV20-1 combines with J gene TRBJ2-7; D ambiguous. Trimming removed 5 bases from V and 3 bases from J, with 5 bases in between. The CDR3 extends over 10 amino acids. Germline assignment: CDR1 DFQATT and CDR2 SNEGSKA (reference sequence). CDR3 nucleotide sequence: TGCAGTGCTTTTCACTACGAGCAGTACTTC. Residues: CSAFHYEQYF.

The chain joins TRBV25-1 to TRBJ2-3; TRBD2 aligns across 7 bases. The CDR3 is 14 residues long. The V and J ends lost 3 bases and 4 bases, in that order; junction bases with no gene match: 4. The germline V gene has CDR1 MGHDK and CDR2 SYGVNS. Here the CDR3 reads CASSDGRWSDTQYF. The CDR3 coding sequence is TGTGCCAGCAGTGACGGGAGGTGGTCAGATACGCAGTATTTT.

The chain has TRBV24-1 and TRBJ2-7; D possibly uses TRBD1 or TRBD2 (5 bases each). Germline values: CDR1 KGHDR, CDR2 SFDVKD. The ends were cut back, 4 bases at V and 3 bases at J, with 12 bases in the middle. The CDR3 totals 14 residues. This chain's CDR3 is CATSDRWGSYEQYF. The CDR3 nucleotides are TGTGCCACCAGTGACCGTTGGGGGAGCTACGAGCAGTACTTC.

This sequence joins TRBV18 and TRBJ2-5; tentatively, D is TRBD1 (6 bases). The CDR3 totals 15 residues. Trimming took 2 bases from V and 5 from J, leaving 15 bases between them. Germline CDR1 KGHSH, CDR2 LQKENI. The DNA for the CDR3 is TGTGCCAGCTCACCAGGATATCACAGGGAGGAGACCCAGTACTTC. Encoded protein: CASSPGYHREETQYF.

The chain is built from TRBV11-1 and TRBJ2-5; 10 bases fit TRBD1. Germline trimming cut 4 bases from V and 2 bases from J; bases unmatched to any gene: 10. The CDR3 is 17 amino acids. In germline, CDR1 is SGHAT, CDR2 FQDESV (reference sequence). The DNA for the CDR3 is TGTGCCAGCAGCTACTTCTGGGACAGGGGAGGGCAAGAGACCCAGTACTTC. It specifies CASSYFWDRGGQETQYF.

This clonotype was seen a few times. V usage is TRBV3-1 and J usage is TRBJ2-7, with D uncertain. Trimming pared 4 bases from V and 5 bases from J, leaving 18 bases between. The CDR3 runs to 15 residues. CDR1 LGHDT and CDR2 YNNKEL come from the germline V gene (reference sequence). The CDR3: CASSPRTSVEDEQYF. DNA of the CDR3: TGTGCCAGCAGCCCCCGGACCTCAGTGGAAGACGAGCAGTACTTC.

As DNA, the CDR3 is TGCAGCGTTGTCTTTTGGGGGGCGGACGCCAAGGGGGAGACCCAGTACTTC. Protein product: CSVVFWGADAKGETQYF. The gene calls are TRBV29-1 and TRBJ2-5, with D possibly called TRBD1 or TRBD2 (6 bases each). The V and J ends lost 4 bases and 5 bases respectively, with 26 bases between them. The CDR3 sequence is 17 residues long. CDR1 is SQVTM and CDR2 is ANQGSEA in the germline V gene.

The chain joins TRBV5-1 to TRBJ2-3, with D perhaps matching TRBD1 (6 bases). Looked up from germline, CDR1 is SGHRS and CDR2 is YFSETQ. The CDR3 runs 16 residues. V gave up 4 bases and J gave up 2 bases, with 17 bases separating them. The CDR3 region has the DNA TGCGCCAGCAGCCCGATTGGCGCAGGGGCCACAGATACGCAGTATTTT. Amino acid sequence: CASSPIGAGATDTQYF.

The genes are TRBV10-3 and TRBJ2-5; 8 positions match TRBD1. CDR1 and CDR2 (germline): ENHRY, SYGVKD. V shed 11 bases and J 11 bases; nucleotides not matched to a gene: 22. The CDR3 is 15 residues long. The CDR3 loop reads CAVQNKRTGSGEQYF. The CDR3 DNA is TGTGCCGTCCAGAATAAAAGGACAGGGTCGGGAGAGCAGTACTTC.

Notes on this clonotype: A clone one base away is much larger, so this may be a read error. The chain recombines TRBV20-1 with TRBJ2-3; 8 nucleotides line up with TRBD2. Trimming at V came to 6 bases and at J to 7 bases, leaving 18 bases not matched to a gene. This CDR3 region has 16 residues. Germline values: CDR1 DFQATT, CDR2 SNEGSKA (reference sequence). This CDR3 reads CSASGFRGGRLNTQYF. Here the CDR3 DNA reads TGCAGTGCCTCCGGGTTTAGGGGCGGGAGGTTGAATACGCAGTATTTT.

The gene calls are TRBV4-2 and TRBJ2-1, with TRBD2 identical over 12 bases. The V segment lost 2 bases and the J segment 12 bases; nucleotides outside the gene matches: 11. The CDR3 is 16 amino acids. CDR1 is LGHNA, CDR2 YNFKEQ, per germline. The CDR3 coding sequence is TGTGCCAGCAGCCAACTAGGGGAACTAGCGGGAGGAAGGCAGTTCTTC. This sequence encodes CASSQLGELAGGRQFF.

This CDR3 reads CASSFPDPSVLYSYEQYF. The CDR3 nucleotides are TGTGCCAGCAGCTTTCCGGACCCGAGCGTGCTATATTCCTACGAGCAGTACTTC. The V and J genes are TRBV11-2 and TRBJ2-7; D gene ambiguous. Germline V gene sequence: CDR1 SGHAT, CDR2 FQNNGV. The CDR3 runs 18 residues. With 3 bases removed from V and 1 base from J, the gap between germline ends came to 22 bases.

This clonotype came up a few times. The genes are TRBV18 and TRBJ2-7, with 11 bases fitting TRBD1. This CDR3 region has 13 residues. After removal of 6 bases from V and 6 bases from J, the junction contained 4 bases not matched to a gene. Germline V gene sequence: CDR1 KGHSH, CDR2 LQKENI. CDR3 sequence reads: CASSRTGGGEQYF. The CDR3 DNA is TGTGCCAGCTCCCGGACAGGGGGCGGCGAGCAGTACTTC. The variable domain in full, with the rest retrieved from reference TRBV18 and TRBJ2-7, is NAGVMQNPRHLVRRRGQEARLRCSPMKGHSHVYWYRQLPEEGLKFMVYLQKENIIDESGMPKERFSAEFPKEGPSILRIQQVVRGDSAAYFCASSRTGGGEQYFGPGTRLTVT.